Listed below are T cell receptor beta chains from one sample, sequenced in a study of T cell changes during pregnancy in multiple sclerosis. The table came from immunoSEQ multiplex PCR; TCRdb's copy has only in-frame clones and leaves some out. The sample has 45,000 to 60,000 clones, 85% to 90% seen once. The specimen was CD8+ T cells from peripheral blood mononuclear cells, collected in the second trimester of pregnancy. The receptors were sampled from a female donor with multiple sclerosis, enrolled in a pregnancy study. The CDR3 runs from the conserved cysteine through the conserved F or W. A D gene is named only where the DNA matches it firmly. Rows may omit the clone size; those that give it use once, few, many or a size class.

clone_size	j_call	d_call	v_call	cdr3_length	cdr3_aa	cdr3_nt
NA	TRBJ1-1	NA	TRBV6-5	14	CASTQLMGNTEAFF	TGTGCCAGCACCCAACTAATGGGGAACACTGAAGCTTTCTTT
NA	TRBJ2-2	TRBD2	TRBV5-1	18	CASSPLGLAGELTGELFF	TGCGCCAGCAGCCCGTTGGGGCTAGCGGGAGAGCTTACCGGGGAGCTGTTTTTT
few	TRBJ1-1	NA	TRBV27	14	CASSLSFWDNEAFF	TGTGCCAGCAGTTTATCTTTCTGGGACAATGAAGCTTTCTTT
NA	TRBJ1-1	NA	TRBV9	13	CASSVYGQGEAFF	TGTGCCAGCAGCGTATATGGGCAGGGAGAAGCTTTCTTT
many	TRBJ2-1	NA	TRBV5-1	14	CASSSGLSYNEQFF	TGCGCCAGCAGCTCTGGGCTCTCCTACAATGAGCAGTTCTTC
NA	TRBJ1-1	NA	TRBV21-1	11	CARGGQGKAFF	TGTGCCAGGGGAGGACAGGGAAAAGCTTTCTTT
NA	TRBJ2-7	NA	TRBV5-4	15	CASSFLSSQGYEQYF	TGTGCCAGTAGCTTTCTTTCGTCGCAGGGCTACGAGCAGTACTTC
NA	TRBJ1-5	NA	TRBV7-6	14	CASSAMPGNQPQHF	TGTGCCAGCAGCGCCATGCCAGGCAATCAGCCCCAGCATTTT
NA	TRBJ1-5	TRBD1	TRBV30	15	CAWRKGAGGSQPQHF	TGTGCCTGGAGGAAGGGGGCGGGGGGCAGTCAGCCCCAGCATTTT
NA	TRBJ1-1	TRBD1	TRBV5-8	12	CASSGGQGVAFF	TGTGCCAGCAGCGGGGGACAGGGGGTAGCTTTCTTT
once	TRBJ2-1	NA	TRBV5-6	14	CASSRVPLDNEQFF	TGTGCCAGCAGCCGCGTACCCTTAGACAATGAGCAGTTCTTC
few	TRBJ2-3	TRBD1	TRBV5-1	15	CASSNAGQVTDTQYF	TGCGCCAGCAGCAATGCGGGACAGGTTACAGATACGCAGTATTTT
NA	TRBJ2-4	TRBD2	TRBV9	16	CASSFSLSGTTNIQYF	TGTGCCAGCAGCTTCTCTCTTTCCGGGACTACAAACATTCAGTACTTC
NA	TRBJ1-5	TRBD1	TRBV27	15	CASRPEAGGRQPQHF	TGTGCCAGCAGACCCGAAGCAGGGGGGAGACAGCCCCAGCATTTT
NA	TRBJ2-7	TRBD1	TRBV5-4	14	CASTRDRGIHEQYF	TGTGCCAGCACCAGGGACAGGGGGATCCACGAGCAGTACTTC
NA	TRBJ2-6	NA	TRBV30	15	CAWTNPGSGANVLTF	TGTGCCTGGACCAACCCAGGCTCTGGGGCCAACGTCCTGACTTTC
NA	TRBJ1-1	NA	TRBV27	12	CASRQGGTEAFF	TGTGCCAGCAGACAGGGTGGGACTGAAGCTTTCTTT
NA	TRBJ1-5	TRBD1	TRBV27	15	CASSSITGGNQPQHF	TGTGCCAGCAGCAGTATTACAGGGGGCAATCAGCCCCAGCATTTT
NA	TRBJ2-7	NA	TRBV9	17	CASSVEEFRADQGEQYF	TGTGCCAGCAGCGTAGAAGAATTTAGGGCAGACCAGGGTGAGCAGTACTTC
NA	TRBJ1-1	NA	TRBV27	13	CASSPGGATEAFF	TGTGCCAGCAGTCCCGGGGGGGCCACTGAAGCTTTCTTT
NA	TRBJ2-6	NA	TRBV19	13	CASSYNGANVLTF	TGTGCCAGTAGTTACAATGGGGCCAACGTCCTGACTTTC
once	TRBJ1-3	NA	TRBV15	15	CATSRDFGELHTIYF	TGTGCCACCAGCAGAGATTTTGGGGAGCTCCACACCATATATTTT
once	TRBJ2-3	TRBD2	TRBV9	16	CASSAPVTSGADTQYF	TGTGCCAGCAGCGCCCCGGTCACTAGCGGTGCAGATACGCAGTATTTT
NA	TRBJ2-7	TRBD2	TRBV27	16	CASSWAGESSSYEQYF	TGTGCCAGCAGTTGGGCGGGAGAAAGTAGTTCCTACGAGCAGTACTTC
NA	TRBJ2-7	TRBD2	TRBV9	15	CASSAFSGSTYEQYF	TGTGCCAGCAGCGCCTTTAGCGGGAGTACCTACGAGCAGTACTTC
NA	TRBJ2-3	TRBD2	TRBV2	16	CASLDRSGGATDTQYF	TGTGCCAGCCTAGACCGTAGCGGGGGGGCCACAGATACGCAGTATTTT
NA	TRBJ2-7	TRBD1	TRBV13	15	CASSLGAGGFYEQYF	TGTGCCAGCAGCTTAGGGGCAGGGGGTTTCTACGAGCAGTACTTC
NA	TRBJ2-3	TRBD1	TRBV6-1	17	CASSELPWDRGTDTQYF	TGTGCCAGCAGTGAACTTCCCTGGGACAGGGGCACAGATACGCAGTATTTT
once	TRBJ2-2	TRBD2	TRBV29-1	15	CSVGLAGMSTGELFF	TGCAGCGTCGGACTAGCGGGGATGAGCACCGGGGAGCTGTTTTTT
NA	TRBJ2-3	NA	TRBV10-2	16	CASSEPEDTSTDTQYF	TGCGCCAGCAGTGAGCCCGAGGACACCAGCACAGATACGCAGTATTTT
NA	TRBJ2-3	TRBD1	TRBV14	17	CASSQTLEAGGEDTQYF	TGTGCCAGCAGCCAAACTCTGGAGGCAGGGGGCGAAGATACGCAGTATTTT
NA	TRBJ2-7	NA	TRBV5-8	14	CASSLKGVLYEQYF	TGTGCCAGCAGCTTGAAAGGGGTTCTTTACGAGCAGTACTTC
NA	TRBJ1-1	NA	TRBV7-9	12	CASSKLNTEAFF	TGTGCCAGCTCCAAATTGAACACTGAAGCTTTCTTT
NA	TRBJ1-2	TRBD1	TRBV15	13	CATNPGQNYGYTF	TGTGCCACCAACCCGGGACAGAACTATGGCTACACCTTC
NA	TRBJ1-1	TRBD1	TRBV2	15	CASSRDRGWDTEAFF	TGTGCCAGCAGTCGGGACAGGGGTTGGGACACTGAAGCTTTCTTT
NA	TRBJ1-6	NA	TRBV6-1	15	CASMTGSSYNSPLHF	TGTGCCAGCATGACAGGCAGCTCCTATAATTCACCCCTCCACTTT
NA	TRBJ1-1	NA	TRBV7-9	13	CASTSMGSTEAFF	TGTGCCAGCACATCTATGGGGAGCACTGAAGCTTTCTTT
NA	TRBJ2-1	TRBD2	TRBV19	19	CASSSRGLGPSGTYNEQFF	TGTGCCAGTAGTAGTAGGGGGCTAGGGCCTAGCGGGACCTACAATGAGCAGTTCTTC
once	TRBJ2-7	NA	TRBV14	15	CASSQDSGPSYEQYF	TGTGCCAGCAGCCAAGATTCAGGGCCATCCTACGAGCAGTACTTC
NA	TRBJ2-3	TRBD2	TRBV6-1	15	CASSLGGSSTDTQYF	TGTGCCAGCAGTCTCGGGGGGTCCTCCACAGATACGCAGTATTTT